Listed below are T cell receptor beta chains from one sample, sequenced in a study of T cell repertoires in cytomegalovirus infection. TCRdb ran MiXCR on the reads and lists one entry per CDR3 protein. This sample has over 250,000 distinct CDR3 sequences, with 20% to 30% found just once. Sequenced material: PBMCs. The receptors shown here come from a human donor in good health (CMV status not recorded). Some clones in this sample may be carry-over from other donors' samples. CDR3s include the opening cysteine and the closing phenylalanine or tryptophan. A D gene is named only where the DNA matches it firmly. Size is omitted from some rows. Given values are once, few, many or a class for expanded clones.

V,J,D,size,CDR3,DNA
TRBV28,TRBJ2-1,NA,NA,CASSLSGLGQAGNEQFF,TGTGCCAGCAGTTTAAGTGGCCTCGGACAGGCGGGGAATGAGCAGTTCTTC
TRBV7-8,TRBJ2-1,TRBD2,many,CASSLRRELNNEQFF,TGTGCCAGCAGCTTGCGGCGGGAGTTGAACAATGAGCAGTTCTTC
TRBV19,TRBJ1-1,NA,many,CASGSALPNTEAFF,TGTGCCAGTGGGAGTGCACTTCCGAACACTGAAGCTTTCTTT
TRBV6-6,TRBJ1-2,TRBD1,NA,CASSYSISRRGLNGYTF,TGTGCCAGCAGTTACTCGATTTCGAGGAGGGGGCTTAATGGCTACACCTTC
TRBV7-8,TRBJ2-1,TRBD2,many,CASSPLTSGSHNEQFF,TGTGCCAGCAGCCCGCTGACTAGCGGGAGCCACAATGAGCAGTTCTTC
TRBV10-3,TRBJ1-6,TRBD1,few,CAISGGTGANNSPLHF,TGTGCCATCAGTGGTGGGACAGGGGCGAATAATTCACCCCTCCACTTT
TRBV11-2,TRBJ2-3,NA,many,CASSSVGTGGWTSTDTQYF,TGTGCCAGCAGCTCGGTGGGGACGGGTGGTTGGACTAGCACAGATACGCAGTATTTT
TRBV29-1,TRBJ1-5,NA,NA,CSVRDTNQPQHF,TGCAGCGTTAGGGACACTAATCAGCCCCAGCATTTT
TRBV12-3/TRBV12-4,TRBJ2-2,TRBD1,few,CASTKSGTDYTGELFF,TGTGCCAGCACAAAATCCGGGACAGACTACACCGGGGAGCTGTTTTTT
TRBV29-1,TRBJ1-1,NA,NA,CSVGSRVRPEAFF,TGCAGCGTTGGATCGCGTGTGCGACCTGAAGCTTTCTTT
TRBV5-3,TRBJ2-1,TRBD2,NA,CASSSRQAGGSYNEQFF,TGTGCCAGCAGCTCCCGACAAGCGGGAGGCTCCTACAATGAGCAGTTCTTC
TRBV27,TRBJ2-7,TRBD2,once,CASSLRGTSGRSYEQYF,TGTGCCAGCAGTCTCCGAGGGACTAGCGGGAGGTCCTACGAGCAGTACTTC
TRBV7-2,TRBJ1-5,NA,many,CASSPSVGQPQHF,TGTGCCAGCAGCCCGTCAGTCGGTCAGCCCCAGCATTTT
TRBV14,TRBJ2-1,NA,few,CASSQSRAYYNEQFF,TGTGCCAGCAGCCAAAGCCGGGCCTACTACAATGAGCAGTTCTTC
TRBV7-2,TRBJ2-7,NA,many,CASSLGGALSYEQYF,TGTGCCAGCAGCTTAGGGGGGGCGCTTTCCTACGAGCAGTACTTC
TRBV10-3,TRBJ2-7,NA,few,CAISVGGGSPYEQYF,TGTGCCATCAGTGTAGGGGGGGGGTCTCCCTACGAGCAGTACTTC
TRBV5-6,TRBJ1-2,NA,NA,CASSSGPGYGGYTF,TGTGCCAGCAGCTCGGGCCCTGGCTACGGTGGCTACACCTTC
TRBV27,TRBJ1-5,TRBD1,NA,CASSLWPPGQGLNSNQPQHF,TGTGCCAGCAGTTTATGGCCTCCGGGACAGGGATTAAACAGCAATCAGCCCCAGCATTTT
TRBV29-1,TRBJ2-7,NA,few,CSVESGESFQYF,TGCAGCGTTGAAAGTGGGGAGTCTTTTCAGTACTTC
TRBV28,TRBJ2-1,TRBD1,few,CASTQGDRTYNEQFF,TGTGCCAGCACCCAGGGGGACAGGACCTACAATGAGCAGTTCTTC
TRBV6-2/TRBV6-3,TRBJ1-5,NA,NA,CAGSLTSGAHF,TGTGCCGGCAGCCTTACGTCGGGGGCGCATTTT
TRBV7-6,TRBJ2-3,TRBD2,many,CASSLRRGGLADTQYF,TGTGCCAGCAGCTTAAGGCGGGGGGGCCTCGCAGATACGCAGTATTTT
TRBV29-1,TRBJ2-5,TRBD2,NA,CSGLTSGSETQYF,TGCAGCGGGCTGACTAGCGGGAGCGAGACCCAGTACTTC
TRBV6-2/TRBV6-3,TRBJ1-1,TRBD1,NA,CASSPWTGSDEAFF,TGTGCCAGCAGCCCCTGGACAGGGTCCGATGAAGCTTTCTTT
TRBV29-1,TRBJ2-3,NA,NA,CSVEGSADITDTQYF,TGCAGCGTTGAAGGATCGGCGGACATCACAGATACGCAGTATTTT
TRBV6-2/TRBV6-3,TRBJ2-1,TRBD1,few,CASLVSGQGRNEQFF,TGTGCCAGCCTTGTGTCGGGACAGGGGCGGAATGAGCAGTTCTTC
TRBV7-3,TRBJ2-1,NA,many,CASSPSRGAGGNEQFF,TGTGCCAGCAGCCCTTCTCGAGGGGCTGGGGGCAATGAGCAGTTCTTC
TRBV30,TRBJ2-3,TRBD2,NA,CAWGLAGAPTDTQYF,TGTGCCTGGGGACTAGCGGGAGCACCGACAGATACGCAGTATTTT
TRBV11-2,TRBJ1-6,NA,NA,CASSRLGQTSPLHF,TGTGCCAGCAGCCGTTTGGGGCAGACATCACCCCTCCACTTT
TRBV18,TRBJ2-1,NA,few,CASSLDSSRYNEQFF,TGTGCCAGCTCGCTTGACAGTTCTCGGTACAATGAGCAGTTCTTC
TRBV20-1,TRBJ2-6,NA,NA,CSALRGANVLTF,TGCAGTGCATTGAGGGGGGCCAACGTCCTGACTTTC
TRBV7-7,TRBJ2-5,NA,NA,CASSFTPQETQYF,TGTGCCAGCAGCTTCACCCCCCAAGAGACCCAGTACTTC
TRBV5-6,TRBJ2-3,NA,many,CASSLGPKDTQYF,TGTGCCAGCAGCTTGGGGCCCAAAGATACGCAGTATTTT
TRBV2,TRBJ2-1,TRBD1,many,CASRTGASYNEQFF,TGTGCCAGCAGGACAGGGGCGTCCTACAATGAGCAGTTCTTC
TRBV6-2/TRBV6-3,TRBJ2-7,TRBD1,many,CASHRGREQYF,TGTGCCAGCCACAGGGGTCGCGAGCAGTACTTC
TRBV7-9,TRBJ1-2,TRBD1,few,CASSSTGLWTSGYTF,TGTGCCAGCAGCTCGACAGGGTTGTGGACCTCTGGCTACACCTTC
TRBV6-5,TRBJ1-1,NA,NA,CASSYRSPGMNTEAFF,TGTGCCAGCAGTTACCGTTCCCCAGGGATGAACACTGAAGCTTTCTTT
TRBV29-1,TRBJ2-1,TRBD2,few,CSVGLAALFNEQFF,TGCAGCGTTGGTCTAGCGGCCCTTTTCAATGAGCAGTTCTTC
TRBV7-7,TRBJ2-1,TRBD2,many,CASSPSGTSGPPNEQFF,TGTGCCAGCAGCCCTTCCGGGACTAGCGGGCCCCCCAATGAGCAGTTCTTC
TRBV2,TRBJ1-6,NA,NA,CASSPDQRGGSPLHF,TGTGCCAGCAGTCCTGACCAACGGGGGGGATCACCCCTCCACTTT
TRBV5-6,TRBJ2-1,TRBD2,few,CASSLLGASGNNEQFF,TGTGCCAGCAGCCTTCTGGGGGCTAGCGGGAACAATGAGCAGTTCTTC
TRBV7-9,TRBJ2-5,TRBD1,few,CASRPGQGETQYF,TGTGCCAGCAGACCTGGACAGGGAGAGACCCAGTACTTC
TRBV5-1,TRBJ2-5,NA,few,CASSFRRGVVRGAEETQYF,TGCGCCAGCAGCTTCCGCAGGGGCGTCGTTCGAGGGGCCGAAGAGACCCAGTACTTC
TRBV7-2,TRBJ1-6,NA,few,CASSSLGGVGNSPLHF,TGTGCCAGCAGCTCATTGGGGGGGGTCGGAAATTCACCCCTCCACTTT
TRBV6-6,TRBJ2-7,TRBD1,NA,CASSRPGQGAHEQYF,TGTGCCAGCAGTCGACCGGGACAGGGGGCCCACGAGCAGTACTTC
TRBV20-1,TRBJ1-5,NA,few,CSASDSYNQPQHF,TGCAGTGCTAGCGACAGTTACAATCAGCCCCAGCATTTT
TRBV12-3/TRBV12-4,TRBJ1-2,NA,few,CASSFSGRTKGYTF,TGTGCCAGCAGTTTTTCCGGGAGGACTAAGGGCTACACCTTC
TRBV28,TRBJ1-5,TRBD1,few,CASSRNTGGSQPQHF,TGTGCCAGCAGTAGAAATACAGGGGGGAGTCAGCCCCAGCATTTT
TRBV19,TRBJ1-4,NA,many,CASSIGSGNEKLFF,TGTGCCAGTAGTATCGGTTCGGGTAATGAAAAACTGTTTTTT
TRBV27,TRBJ2-2,TRBD1,NA,CASSFTWTGGGGELFF,TGTGCCAGCAGTTTCACGTGGACAGGGGGCGGCGGGGAGCTGTTTTTT
TRBV10-3,TRBJ2-7,TRBD2,few,CATTLSGNSYEQYF,TGTGCCACGACACTTAGCGGGAACTCCTACGAGCAGTACTTC
TRBV7-2,TRBJ2-7,NA,NA,CASSEPSRSSYEQYF,TGTGCCAGCAGCGAGCCATCTAGATCCTCCTACGAGCAGTACTTC
TRBV15,TRBJ1-1,TRBD1,NA,CATKGQGGSTEAFF,TGTGCCACTAAAGGACAGGGGGGGAGCACTGAAGCTTTCTTT
TRBV7-2,TRBJ2-3,TRBD2,many,CASSIAGPTDTQYF,TGTGCCAGCAGCATAGCGGGCCCCACAGATACGCAGTATTTT